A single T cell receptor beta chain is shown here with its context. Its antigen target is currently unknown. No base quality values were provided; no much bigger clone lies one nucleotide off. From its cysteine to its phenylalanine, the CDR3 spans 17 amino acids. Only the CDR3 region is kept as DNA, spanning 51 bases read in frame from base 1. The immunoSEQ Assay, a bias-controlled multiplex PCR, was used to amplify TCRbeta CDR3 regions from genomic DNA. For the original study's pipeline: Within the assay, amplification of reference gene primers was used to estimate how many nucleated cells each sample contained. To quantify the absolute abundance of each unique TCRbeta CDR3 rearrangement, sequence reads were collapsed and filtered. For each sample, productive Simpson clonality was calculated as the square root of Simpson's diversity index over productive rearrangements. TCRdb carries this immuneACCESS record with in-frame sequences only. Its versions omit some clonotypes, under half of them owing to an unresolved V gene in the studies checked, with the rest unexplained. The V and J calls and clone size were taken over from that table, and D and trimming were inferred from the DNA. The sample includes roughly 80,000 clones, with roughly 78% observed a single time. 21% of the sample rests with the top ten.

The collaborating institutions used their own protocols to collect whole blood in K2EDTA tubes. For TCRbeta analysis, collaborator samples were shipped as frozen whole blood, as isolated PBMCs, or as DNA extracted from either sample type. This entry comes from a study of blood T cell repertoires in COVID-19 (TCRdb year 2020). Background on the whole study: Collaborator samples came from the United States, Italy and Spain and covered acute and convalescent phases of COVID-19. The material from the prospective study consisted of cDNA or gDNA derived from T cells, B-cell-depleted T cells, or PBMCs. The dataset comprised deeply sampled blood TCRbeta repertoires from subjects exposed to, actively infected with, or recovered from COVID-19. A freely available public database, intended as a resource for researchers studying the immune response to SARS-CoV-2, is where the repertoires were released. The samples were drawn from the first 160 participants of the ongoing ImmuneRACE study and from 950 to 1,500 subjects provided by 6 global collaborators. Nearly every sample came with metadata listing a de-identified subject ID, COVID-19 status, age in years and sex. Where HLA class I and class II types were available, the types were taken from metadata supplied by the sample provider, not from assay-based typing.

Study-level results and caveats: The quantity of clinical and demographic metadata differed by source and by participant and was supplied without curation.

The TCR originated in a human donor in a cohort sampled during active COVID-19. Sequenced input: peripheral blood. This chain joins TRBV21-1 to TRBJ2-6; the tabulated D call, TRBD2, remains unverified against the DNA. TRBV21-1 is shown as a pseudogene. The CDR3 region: CASSKFPSSSGANVLTF. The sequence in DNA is TGTGCCAGCAGCAAATTCCCCTCTAGCTCTGGGGCCAACGTCCTGACTTTC.